This T cell receptor (beta chain) derives from a study of cytomegalovirus exposure and HLA in healthy donors. Study outcomes and limitations: TCR beta V segments were, for the most part, productive about 87% or about 30% of the time in an earlier analysis. TRBV6-2, TRBV6-3 and some other V segments were unresolvable in 87-base-pair reads. As a later analysis showed, a missense DCLRE1C variant was linked to trimming of TCR beta V- and J-genes. It was approximately 150 TCR beta chains that were listed as cytomegalovirus-associated.

This clone was counted a single time. Its antigen is unidentified. The V and J ends lost 2 bases and 5 bases, in that order; junction bases with no gene match: 20. Germline CDR1 SGHTA, CDR2 FQGNSA. CDR3 length: 19 residues. The PCR contained 60 Vbeta and 13 Jbeta primers. Only in-frame clones appear in the TCRdb table, and some are missing; sequencing was by immunoSEQ multiplex PCR. Of 160,000 or so clones listed, over 70% are singletons. Sequenced sample: PBMCs. The rearrangement uses TRBV7-2 and TRBJ1-1; TRBD1 matches 7 bases. This receptor was identified in a woman aged 40-49 years in good health and CMV-seropositive. CDR3 DNA sequence: TGTGCCAGCAGCTTACCACAGAGGACCGAGACAGGGTCGTGGACTGAAGCTTTCTTT. Residues: CASSLPQRTETGSWTEAFF.